The 17 T cell receptor beta chains in this list originate from one sample, sequenced in a study of blood T cell repertoires in COVID-19. Sequencing was performed with immunoSEQ multiplex PCR; in TCRdb, only in-frame clones are kept and a portion is missing. This repertoire shows about 270,000 clones, about nine tenths found once; its top ten account for 2.5% to 3.5%. The sequenced sample consisted of PBMCs or T cells enriched from blood (not recorded which). All receptors derive from a woman in her forties or fifties who had recovered from COVID-19.

The rearrangement joins TRBV5-4 to TRBJ2-7; 7 bases line up with TRBD2. Germline V gene sequence: CDR1 SGHNT, CDR2 YYREEE (reference sequence). The CDR3 loop spans 17 amino acids. V was clipped by 2 bases and J by 1 base; unmatched bases: 12. The CDR3 spells CASSFQLTSSVSYEQYF. CDR3 nucleotides: TGTGCCAGCAGCTTTCAGTTGACTAGCTCGGTTTCCTACGAGCAGTACTTC.

In this sample, this clone turned up a few times. This rearrangement joins TRBV12-3 or TRBV12-4 to TRBJ2-3; D is ambiguous. The CDR3 is 13 amino acids. V was cut by 0 bases and J by 4 bases, with 5 bases left in between. CDR3 bases: TGTGCCAGCAGTTTAGCGAGAGCAGATACGCAGTATTTT. Protein sequence: CASSLARADTQYF.

The V call is TRBV11-2, the J call TRBJ1-2; D gene ambiguous. The ends were cut back, 1 base at V and 8 bases at J, with 11 bases in the middle. The germline CDR1 and CDR2 sequences are SGHAT and FQNNGV. The CDR3 is 13 amino acids. DNA for the CDR3: TGTGCCAGCAGCTTAGGTGGAGGCCAAGGCTACACCTTC. Amino acid sequence: CASSLGGGQGYTF. Filled out from reference TRBV11-2 and TRBJ1-2, the complete variable domain reads EAGVAQSPRYKIIEKRQSVAFWCNPISGHATLYWYQQILGQGPKLLIQFQNNGVVDDSQLPKDRFSAERLKGVDSTLKIQPAKLEDSAVYLCASSLGGGQGYTFGSGTRLTVV.

The rearrangement uses TRBV10-1 and TRBJ2-1, with 12 bases lining up with TRBD2. In germline, CDR1 is WNHNN, CDR2 SYGVQD (reference sequence). CDR3 size: 15 residues. Trimming at V came to 3 bases and at J to 5 bases, leaving 2 bases not matched to a gene. The DNA of the CDR3 is TGCGCCAGCAGTGACCGGACTAGCGGGAACAATGAGCAGTTCTTC. This codes for CASSDRTSGNNEQFF.

The CDR3 DNA follows: TGTGCCAGCAGGGAGGGCTCTGGGGCCAACGTCCTGACTTTC. It yields the protein CASREGSGANVLTF. V usage is TRBV2 and J usage is TRBJ2-6, with D maybe TRBD2 (6 bases). Between the trimmed V and J ends, which lost 6 bases and 0 bases, there was a span of 6 bases. From germline, CDR1 is SNHLY and CDR2 FYNNEI. This CDR3 spans 14 amino acids.

V and J are TRBV30 and TRBJ2-1; 8 nucleotides match TRBD1. CDR3 size: 14 residues. V lost 7 bases, J lost 0 bases, and 5 bases stayed unmatched. In germline, CDR1 is GTSNPN, CDR2 SVGIG (reference sequence). The CDR3 nucleotides are TGTGCCTTGGATGACAGGGGCTCCTACAATGAGCAGTTCTTC. Encoded protein: CALDDRGSYNEQFF.

The V gene is TRBV7-2, the J gene TRBJ2-2; TRBD2 matches 9 bases. This CDR3 comprises 16 residues. V was pared by 2 bases and J by 4 bases, with 5 bases of the junction left unmatched. Germline V CDR1 and CDR2: SGHTA, FQGNSA. As DNA, the CDR3 is TGTGCCAGCAGCTTAATCGCTAGCGGGGTCACCGGGGAGCTGTTTTTT. Encoded protein: CASSLIASGVTGELFF. The full variable domain, its missing parts supplied by reference TRBV7-2 and TRBJ2-2, is GAGVSQSPSNKVTEKGKDVELRCDPISGHTALYWYRQSLGQGLEFLIYFQGNSAPDKSGLPSDRFSAERTGGSVSTLTIQRTQQEDSAVYLCASSLIASGVTGELFFGEGSRLTVL.

This sequence joins TRBV9 and TRBJ2-7; 8 nucleotides agree with TRBD1. This CDR3 is built from 14 residues. CDR1 SGDLS and CDR2 YYNGEE come from the germline V gene. V was clipped by 2 bases and J by 3 bases; unmatched bases: 4. The CDR3 nucleotides read TGTGCCAGCAGCGTGGGGACAGGACACTACGAGCAGTACTTC. It encodes CASSVGTGHYEQYF.

This clone was seen once. The rearrangement uses TRBV18 and TRBJ1-3, with TRBD1 identical over 11 bases. V shed 3 bases and J 0 bases; nucleotides not matched to a gene: 13. The CDR3 runs to 20 residues. CDR1 is KGHSH, CDR2 LQKENI, per germline. The CDR3 nucleotides read TGTGCCAGCTCACCCCTTCGGGACAGGGGGTTCCCGAGCTCTGGAAACACCATATATTTT. Its translation: CASSPLRDRGFPSSGNTIYF.

The genes are TRBV9 and TRBJ2-7; TRBD1 matches at 10 bases. The germline V gene encodes CDR1 SGDLS and CDR2 YYNGEE. V lost 4 bases, J lost 2 bases, and 6 bases stayed unmatched. This CDR3 has 15 residues. CDR3 sequence: CASSSGQGPPYEQYF. The DNA of the CDR3 is TGTGCCAGCAGCTCGGGACAGGGGCCTCCCTACGAGCAGTACTTC.

The rearrangement uses TRBV24-1 and TRBJ1-5, with TRBD1 matching 7 bases. The CDR3 consists of 15 residues. Germline V gene data show CDR1 as KGHDR and CDR2 as SFDVKD. V dropped 5 bases and J dropped 4; count of bases not matched to a gene: 7. The CDR3 nucleotides read TGTGCCACCAGTGGGGCAGGGGGAAAAAATCAGCCCCAGCATTTT. This translates into CATSGAGGKNQPQHF.

The chain recombines TRBV28 with TRBJ1-1; D perhaps matches TRBD1 (6 bases). From germline, CDR1 is MDHEN and CDR2 SYDVKM. V lost 5 bases and J 4 bases, leaving 26 bases between the germline ends. The CDR3 is made up of 18 amino acids. The CDR3 DNA follows: TGTGCCAGCAGTCCTCTCACCGGGGCAAACATCAGGGGCACTGAAGCTTTCTTT. Its translation is CASSPLTGANIRGTEAFF.

The chain couples TRBV2 to TRBJ1-1; 9 nucleotides agree with TRBD1. The CDR3 contains 14 residues. In germline, CDR1 is SNHLY, CDR2 FYNNEI. Losses at the gene ends were 6 bases for V and 5 bases for J; bases not matched to a gene: 7. In DNA form, the CDR3 reads TGTGCCAGCAGCTTCGGACAGGGGAGGACTGAAGCTTTCTTT. It encodes CASSFGQGRTEAFF.

This clone was recorded only once. The gene calls are TRBV9 and TRBJ2-5; 7 bases are a match to TRBD1. The CDR3 contains 15 residues. Trimming removed 3 bases from V and 5 bases from J; junction bases left unmatched: 10. Germline loops: CDR1 SGDLS, CDR2 YYNGEE. The CDR3, as DNA: TGTGCCAGCAGCGCCCCGACAGGGCAAGTGGAGACCCAGTACTTC. Protein: CASSAPTGQVETQYF.

The chain employs TRBV5-4 and TRBJ2-5, with D maybe TRBD1 (6 bases). Trimming stripped 4 bases from V and 3 bases from J, with 16 bases between. CDR1 SGHNT and CDR2 YYREEE come from the germline V gene (reference sequence). The length of the CDR3 is 15 residues. The CDR3 reads CASSARDKRKETQYF. Written as DNA, the CDR3 is TGTGCCAGCAGCGCCCGGGACAAGAGGAAAGAGACCCAGTACTTC.

In its sample, this clone was seen a few times. The rearrangement joins TRBV7-9 to TRBJ1-5; D perhaps matches TRBD1 (6 bases). The germline V and J ends were trimmed by 5 bases and 1 base, with 18 bases remaining between them. The CDR3 runs to 17 residues. CDR1 SEHNR and CDR2 FQNEAQ come from the germline V gene (reference sequence). The CDR3 spells CASSPSDHRESNQPQHF. The DNA of the CDR3 is TGTGCCAGCAGCCCCTCCGACCACAGGGAAAGCAATCAGCCCCAGCATTTT.

The chain carries TRBV4-3 and TRBJ1-5; 8 bases match TRBD1. The CDR3 has 18 residues. V lost 2 bases to trimming and J lost 4 bases; unmatched junction nucleotides: 13. Looked up from germline, CDR1 is LGHNA and CDR2 is YSLEER. Here the CDR3 reads CASSQRPRTGRDNQPQHF. CDR3 DNA sequence: TGCGCCAGCAGCCAACGTCCCAGGACAGGGAGAGATAATCAGCCCCAGCATTTT.